The 10 T cell receptor beta chains listed next were all sequenced from one sample in a study of shared clonotypes between healthy human individuals. TCRdb keeps only in-frame clones here, not all; method: immunoSEQ multiplex PCR. The data contain about 1.1 million clones, roughly 74% of them singletons. What was sequenced was memory CD4+ T cells from PBMCs. The subset here: CD45RA-negative fraction. These receptors originate from a man aged 18-30 years in good health. Some clones in this sample may be carry-over from other donors' samples.

This chain joins TRBV10-1 and TRBJ2-6; D is possibly TRBD1 or TRBD2 (5 bases each). The length of the CDR3 is 16 residues. Germline lookup yields CDR1 WNHNN and CDR2 SYGVQD (reference sequence). Deletions cut 5 bases from V and 2 bases from J, with 13 bases between. This chain's CDR3 is CASSQNRGPGANVLTF. The CDR3 DNA sequence: TGCGCCAGCAGTCAAAACCGGGGACCTGGGGCCAACGTCCTGACTTTC.

The genes are TRBV6-1 and TRBJ1-5; D is possibly TRBD1 (5 bases). CDR1 MNHNS and CDR2 SASEGT come from the germline V gene. There are 14 residues in the CDR3. Trimming took 6 bases from V and 3 from J, leaving 12 bases between them. The CDR3 DNA sequence: TGTGCCAGCAGGTGGGACCCCCACAATCAGCCCCAGCATTTT. It encodes CASRWDPHNQPQHF.

CDR3 DNA: TGTGCCAGCAGCTTGACGGGAGGGCCGGTGCAGTATTTT. It encodes CASSLTGGPVQYF. This rearrangement joins TRBV5-8 to TRBJ2-3; TRBD2 agrees at 8 bases. V trimming: 1 base; J trimming: 11 bases; junction bases outside the gene matches: 6. The CDR3 loop spans 13 amino acids. The V gene's germline CDR1 is SGHTS and CDR2 YDEGEE.

V and J are TRBV29-1 and TRBJ2-1; weak D call: TRBD1 (6 bases). Germline V gives CDR1 SQVTM, CDR2 ANQGSEA. Deletions cut 1 base from V and 15 bases from J, with 25 bases between. The CDR3 has 15 amino acids. In nucleotides, the CDR3 is TGCAGCGTTGAAGCAATTGCGGACAGCAACGATCTACCGTTCTTC. This gives the protein CSVEAIADSNDLPFF.

This chain connects TRBV30 to TRBJ2-5; no definite D call. V gave up 0 bases and J gave up 2 bases, with 13 bases separating them. The CDR3 has 15 residues. From germline, CDR1 is GTSNPN and CDR2 SVGIG (reference sequence). The CDR3 sequence: CAWSVGFTLQETQYF. CDR3 nucleotides: TGTGCCTGGAGTGTAGGATTTACCCTTCAAGAGACCCAGTACTTC. Supplemented by reference TRBV30 and TRBJ2-5, the full variable domain reads SQTIHQWPATLVQPVGSPLSLECTVEGTSNPNLYWYRQAAGRGLQLLFYSVGIGQISSEVPQNLSASRPQDRQFILSSKKLLLSDSGFYLCAWSVGFTLQETQYFGPGTRLLVL.

The chain couples TRBV2 to TRBJ2-5; 7 bases fit TRBD1. In germline, CDR1 is SNHLY, CDR2 FYNNEI. J was trimmed by 4 bases and V by 10 bases; bases with no gene match: 12. The CDR3 loop spans 14 amino acids. The CDR3 DNA sequence: TGTGCCATCAAGGACAGGTCGCTCGGAGAGACCCAGTACTTC. Translating it yields CAIKDRSLGETQYF.

The table lists this clone with a few counts. The rearrangement links TRBV5-4 to TRBJ2-3; D is unresolved. Germline V gives CDR1 SGHNT, CDR2 YYREEE (reference sequence). The V and J ends lost 4 bases and 1 base respectively, with 7 bases between them. This CDR3 region has 13 residues. The CDR3 spells CASSTFRTDTQYF. CDR3 in DNA: TGTGCCAGCAGCACCTTTCGCACAGATACGCAGTATTTT. The full variable domain, rest sourced from reference TRBV5-4 and TRBJ2-3, is ETGVTQSPTHLIKTRGQQVTLRCSSQSGHNTVSWYQQALGQGPQFIFQYYREEENGRGNFPPRFSGLQFPNYSSELNVNALELDDSALYLCASSTFRTDTQYFGPGTRLTVL.

Comments on this clone: Other DNA sequences within the sample encode an identical CDR3. V and J are TRBV19 and TRBJ1-5, with D uncertain. The V end lost 3 bases, the J end lost 2 bases, and 2 bases lay between the germline ends. From germline, CDR1 is LNHDA and CDR2 SQIVND (reference sequence). This CDR3 has 12 amino acids. As DNA, the CDR3 is TGTGCCAGTAGTATGGGCAATCAGCCCCAGCATTTT. It translates to CASSMGNQPQHF.

This clone appeared a single time. This chain connects TRBV5-1 to TRBJ2-7, with a possible D match to TRBD2 (6 bases). V gave up 5 bases and J gave up 0 bases, with 18 bases separating them. Germline V CDR1 and CDR2: SGHRS, YFSETQ. The CDR3 consists of 16 residues. The CDR3: CASRAGGSGFSYEQYF. CDR3 bases: TGCGCCAGCAGAGCCGGGGGTAGCGGTTTCTCCTACGAGCAGTACTTC.

As concerns this clone: The identical CDR3 is also encoded by other nucleotide sequences in the sample. In nucleotides, the CDR3 is TGTGCCAGCAGCTTCTCTTGGAATGAGCAGTTCTTC. Its protein product is CASSFSWNEQFF. This chain links TRBV7-2 with TRBJ2-1; D call uncertain. Germline loops: CDR1 SGHTA, CDR2 FQGNSA. The CDR3 extends over 12 amino acids. V shed 3 bases and J shed 7 bases, with 7 bases lying between them.